The 19 T cell receptor beta chains given below trace back to one sample, sequenced in a study of blood T cell repertoires in COVID-19 (dated by TCRdb to the early 2020s). The library was generated by the immunoSEQ multiplex PCR assay. The clones in this table, taken by TCRdb from immuneACCESS, are in-frame only. Not every clone is retained; where verified, under half of the shortfall comes from an unresolved V gene, and the cause of the rest is unknown. The table for this sample lists 160,000 or so clones; roughly nine tenths of them were counted only once. The ten largest clonotypes hold about 2.5% of the sample. The sample taken for sequencing was peripheral blood. Receptors were obtained from a woman aged 70-85 years with acute or convalescent COVID-19.

This chain links TRBV5-5 with TRBJ2-2; 7 nucleotides align to TRBD1. The CDR3 sequence is 18 residues long. Germline loops: CDR1 SGHKS, CDR2 YYEKEE (reference sequence). With 5 bases clipped from V and 1 base from J, the junction kept 14 bases outside the gene matches. CDR3 residues: CASSSANRGQENTGELFF. The CDR3 coding sequence is TGTGCCAGCAGTTCGGCGAACAGGGGCCAAGAGAACACCGGGGAGCTGTTTTTT.

The J gene is TRBJ1-4, the V gene TRBV18, with D perhaps TRBD1 (5 bases). This CDR3 is 14 amino acids long. Germline CDR1 reads KGHSH; CDR2 reads LQKENI. Deletions cut 6 bases from V and 6 bases from J, with 14 bases between. The CDR3 loop reads CASSPGVTDEKLFF. The CDR3 DNA follows: TGTGCCAGCTCCCCGGGGGTAACAGATGAAAAACTGTTTTTT.

V usage is TRBV3-1 (or the pseudogene TRBV3-2) and J usage is TRBJ1-1; TRBD1 matches at 11 bases. The germline V gene has CDR1 LGHDT and CDR2 YNNKEL (reference sequence). This CDR3 region has 17 residues. V shed 2 bases, J shed 5 bases, and the junction held 10 bases outside the gene matches. The CDR3 sequence: CASSQQRTGGARTEAFF. CDR3 in DNA: TGTGCCAGCAGCCAACAAAGGACAGGGGGCGCAAGAACTGAAGCTTTCTTT.

The chain has TRBV19 and TRBJ1-6; D is unclear. The CDR3 sequence is 13 residues long. Trimming cost V 3 bases and J 10 bases, with 10 bases left between them. Looked up from germline, CDR1 is LNHDA and CDR2 is SQIVND (reference sequence). DNA of the CDR3: TGTGCCAGTAGTATGGTCCGCGCCTCACCCCTCCACTTT. Amino acids: CASSMVRASPLHF.

This clone appeared a single time. The V and J genes are TRBV4-1 and TRBJ1-2, with D possibly TRBD1 on 6 matching bases. CDR3 length: 18 amino acids. Germline CDR1 and CDR2: MGHRA and YSYEKL. Trimming removed 4 bases at V and 4 bases at J, with 25 bases between. CDR3 DNA sequence: TGCGCCAGCAGCCCGATAACAGGGCTGATCCACGCTGTCTATGGCTACACCTTC. Its translation: CASSPITGLIHAVYGYTF.

The genes are TRBV10-3 and TRBJ2-1, with D perhaps TRBD2 (7 bases). The germline CDR1 and CDR2 sequences are ENHRY and SYGVKD. This CDR3 comprises 13 residues. Trimming pared 4 bases from V and 10 bases from J, leaving 14 bases between. This CDR3 is CAISAGGPGEQFF. DNA of the CDR3: TGTGCCATCAGTGCGGGGGGCCCGGGGGAGCAGTTCTTC.

This clone was seen once. This chain joins TRBV18 and TRBJ1-2; TRBD1 might be the D (6 bases). The CDR3 length is 16 residues. Germline V gene sequence: CDR1 KGHSH, CDR2 LQKENI. Trimming took off 1 base at V and 0 bases at J, with 12 bases between the two ends. The CDR3 is CASSPQLTGTNYGYTF. In DNA, the CDR3 is TGTGCCAGCTCACCACAGCTAACAGGGACTAACTATGGCTACACCTTC.

The V call is TRBV7-3, the J call TRBJ2-1, with D hard to call. This CDR3 is built from 13 residues. The V and J ends lost 2 bases and 5 bases respectively, with 7 bases between them. CDR1 is SGHTA, CDR2 FQGTGA, per germline. The CDR3 region has the DNA TGTGCCAGCAGCTTACTGGCCCACAATGAGCAGTTCTTC. Amino acid sequence: CASSLLAHNEQFF.

The chain couples TRBV28 to TRBJ1-2; D is undetermined. Looked up from germline, CDR1 is MDHEN and CDR2 is SYDVKM. There are 11 residues in the CDR3. Trimming cost V 6 bases and J 2 bases, with 4 bases left between them. CDR3 coding DNA: TGTGCCAGCAGCGGGAACTATGGCTACACCTTC. As protein: CASSGNYGYTF.

The chain links TRBV28 to TRBJ2-5; 9 bases are a match to TRBD2. V lost 4 bases to trimming and J lost 5 bases; unmatched junction nucleotides: 8. The CDR3 sequence is 15 residues long. CDR1 is MDHEN and CDR2 is SYDVKM in the germline V gene. The CDR3 bases are TGTGCCAGCAGTTCAGCGGCGGGGGGGCGTGAGACCCAGTACTTC. Protein: CASSSAAGGRETQYF.

This sequence joins TRBV6-5 and TRBJ2-5, with TRBD2 identical over 7 bases. The CDR3 sequence is 15 residues long. Germline CDR1 and CDR2: MNHEY and SVGAGI. The junction had 10 bases not matched to a gene; V was cut back by 4 bases and J by 5 bases. The CDR3 DNA sequence: TGTGCCAGCAGTTCCTATTCAGTCGGGGGGGAGACCCAGTACTTC. It codes for CASSSYSVGGETQYF.

The gene calls are TRBV6-5 and TRBJ1-6, with 9 bases lining up with TRBD1. The trim removed 2 bases at V and 9 bases at J, leaving 5 bases unmatched. The V gene's germline CDR1 is MNHEY and CDR2 SVGAGI. The CDR3 extends over 15 amino acids. CDR3 residues: CASSYMGQGSSPLHF. The CDR3 DNA sequence: TGTGCCAGCAGTTACATGGGACAGGGTAGTTCACCCCTCCACTTT.

The genes are TRBV19 and TRBJ1-5; no clear D. The CDR3 extends over 14 amino acids. Trimming cost V 6 bases and J 5 bases, with 14 bases left between them. Per the germline V gene, CDR1 is LNHDA and CDR2 is SQIVND (reference sequence). In DNA form, the CDR3 reads TGTGCCAGTAGAGTGAGGCACCTTGATCAGCCCCAGCATTTT. Translation gives CASRVRHLDQPQHF.

The chain recombines TRBV4-1 with TRBJ2-5; unclear D gene. Germline V CDR1 and CDR2: MGHRA, YSYEKL. The length of the CDR3 is 15 residues. V was clipped by 1 base and J by 2 bases, with 11 bases between them. The CDR3 here is CASSQGLQLQETQYF. As DNA, the CDR3 is TGCGCCAGCAGCCAAGGCCTACAGTTACAAGAGACCCAGTACTTC.

The CDR3 region is CAWLQGNTGELFF. CDR3 coding DNA: TGTGCCTGGTTACAGGGAAACACCGGGGAGCTGTTTTTT. The rearrangement links TRBV30 to TRBJ2-2; possibly TRBD1 for D (6 bases). The CDR3 has 13 residues. Germline V gene data show CDR1 as GTSNPN and CDR2 as SVGIG (reference sequence). V was clipped by 5 bases and J by 2 bases, with 9 bases between them.

On this clone itself: Without the conserved terminal phenylalanine or tryptophan, this CDR3 likely stems from a read error. It is unclear where the CDR3 begins or ends on the DNA, so no DNA is shown, and the CDR3 is as TCRdb lists it. The CDR3 loop is CATSRDRGPLPGLRRV. V gene TRBV15 combines with J gene TRBJ1-1. Both ends counted, the CDR3 spans 16 residues. CDR1 LNHNV and CDR2 YYDKDF come from the germline V gene (reference sequence).

V gene TRBV6-5 combines with J gene TRBJ1-2; unclear D gene. The length of the CDR3 is 15 residues. The germline V gene encodes CDR1 MNHEY and CDR2 SVGAGI. Deletions cut 4 bases from V and 2 bases from J, with 14 bases between. The CDR3 protein is CASSSFKALNYGYTF. The CDR3 DNA follows: TGTGCCAGCAGTTCGTTTAAAGCGCTGAACTATGGCTACACCTTC.

The V gene is TRBV9, the J gene TRBJ1-3; maybe TRBD1 (5 bases). The germline V and J ends were trimmed by 3 bases and 4 bases, with 20 bases remaining between them. The CDR3 runs to 17 residues. Per germline, CDR1 SGDLS and CDR2 YYNGEE. The CDR3 reads CASSEGPQVNPGNTIYF. The CDR3 region has the DNA TGTGCCAGCAGCGAGGGCCCACAGGTAAATCCCGGAAACACCATATATTTT.

The V and J genes are TRBV28 and TRBJ2-4, with 9 bases identical to TRBD1. J lost 8 bases, V lost 8 bases, and 4 bases had no gene match. This CDR3 has 12 amino acids. Germline V gene data show CDR1 as MDHEN and CDR2 as SYDVKM. CDR3 coding DNA: TGTGCCAGCCGGGACAGGGCATACATTCAGTACTTC. It yields the protein CASRDRAYIQYF.